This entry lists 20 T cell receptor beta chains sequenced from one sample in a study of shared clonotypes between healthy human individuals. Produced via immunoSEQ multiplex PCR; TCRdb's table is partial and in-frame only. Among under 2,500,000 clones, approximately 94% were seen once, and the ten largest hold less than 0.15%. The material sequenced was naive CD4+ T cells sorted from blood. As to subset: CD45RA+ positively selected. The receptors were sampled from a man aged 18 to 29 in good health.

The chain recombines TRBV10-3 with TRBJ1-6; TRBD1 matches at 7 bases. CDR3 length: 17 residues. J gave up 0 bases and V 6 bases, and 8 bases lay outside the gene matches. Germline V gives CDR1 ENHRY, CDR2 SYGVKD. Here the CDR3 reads CAIRHEGASSYNSPLHF. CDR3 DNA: TGTGCCATCAGACATGAGGGGGCCAGCTCCTATAATTCACCCCTCCACTTT.

The CDR3 loop is CAWAESGTRNQPQHF. The CDR3 DNA reads TGTGCCTGGGCTGAATCCGGGACCCGAAATCAGCCCCAGCATTTT. The chain employs TRBV30 and TRBJ1-5; tentative D call: TRBD1 (5 bases). This CDR3 spans 15 amino acids. V was pared by 5 bases and J by 4 bases, with 18 bases between. Germline CDR1 is GTSNPN and CDR2 is SVGIG (reference sequence).

CDR3 coding DNA: TGTGCCAGCTCCCATTCGTCCGGAAATAGCAATCAGCCCCAGCATTTT. This encodes CASSHSSGNSNQPQHF. This chain uses TRBV18 with TRBJ1-5; D not resolved. V shed 6 bases and J shed 0 bases, with 15 bases lying between them. The germline V gene encodes CDR1 KGHSH and CDR2 LQKENI. The CDR3 has 16 amino acids.

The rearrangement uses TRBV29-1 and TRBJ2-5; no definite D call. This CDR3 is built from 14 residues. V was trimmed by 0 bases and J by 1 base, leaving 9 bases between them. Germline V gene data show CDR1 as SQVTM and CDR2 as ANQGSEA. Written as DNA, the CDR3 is TGCAGCGTTGAAGATCGGAACAGCCAAGAGACCCAGTACTTC. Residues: CSVEDRNSQETQYF.

CDR3 bases: TGTGCCAGCAGTCCAGGGGCAAAGCAGCCCCAGCATTTT. Translated: CASSPGAKQPQHF. This sequence joins TRBV7-2 and TRBJ1-5, with D possibly matching TRBD1 (6 bases). In germline, CDR1 is SGHTA, CDR2 FQGNSA. V shed 6 bases and J shed 7 bases, with 13 bases lying between them. The CDR3 has 13 amino acids.

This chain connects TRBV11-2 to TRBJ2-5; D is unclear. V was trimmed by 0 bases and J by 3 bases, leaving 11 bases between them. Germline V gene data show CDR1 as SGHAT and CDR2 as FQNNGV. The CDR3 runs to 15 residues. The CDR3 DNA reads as TGTGCCAGCAGCTTAGATGGTACCGACGAAGAGACCCAGTACTTC. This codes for CASSLDGTDEETQYF.

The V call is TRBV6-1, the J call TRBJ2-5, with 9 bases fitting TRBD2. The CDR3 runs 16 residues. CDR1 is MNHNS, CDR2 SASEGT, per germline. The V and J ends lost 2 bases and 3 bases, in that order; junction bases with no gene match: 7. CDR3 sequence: CASSERWRGGKETQYF. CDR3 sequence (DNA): TGTGCCAGCAGTGAAAGGTGGCGGGGGGGGAAAGAGACCCAGTACTTC.

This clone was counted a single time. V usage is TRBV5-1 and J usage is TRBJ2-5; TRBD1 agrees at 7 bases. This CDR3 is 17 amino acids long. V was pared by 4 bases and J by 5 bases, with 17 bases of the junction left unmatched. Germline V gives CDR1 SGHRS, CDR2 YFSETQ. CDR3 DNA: TGCGCCAGCAGCCTGTTCCGGGACAGTGACCTACTTGAGACCCAGTACTTC. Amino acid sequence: CASSLFRDSDLLETQYF.

CDR3 sequence: CAISESSGPGHNSPLHF. The DNA of the CDR3 is TGTGCCATCAGTGAGTCCTCCGGACCTGGACATAATTCACCCCTCCACTTT. The V and J genes are TRBV10-3 and TRBJ1-6; D unclear. V dropped 0 bases and J dropped 5 bases, with 14 bases sitting between them. The CDR3 has 17 amino acids. Germline values: CDR1 ENHRY, CDR2 SYGVKD.

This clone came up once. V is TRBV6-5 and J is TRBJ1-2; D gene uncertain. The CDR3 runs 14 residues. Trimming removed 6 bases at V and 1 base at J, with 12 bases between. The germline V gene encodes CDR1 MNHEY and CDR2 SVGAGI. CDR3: CASRIKDGNYGYTF. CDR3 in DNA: TGTGCCAGCAGGATAAAGGACGGTAACTATGGCTACACCTTC.

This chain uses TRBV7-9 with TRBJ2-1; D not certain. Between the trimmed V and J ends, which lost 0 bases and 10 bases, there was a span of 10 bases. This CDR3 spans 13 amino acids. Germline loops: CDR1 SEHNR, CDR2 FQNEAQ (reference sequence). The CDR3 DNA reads TGTGCCAGCAGCTTAGCAGGGCTGGGAGAGCAGTTCTTC. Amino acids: CASSLAGLGEQFF.

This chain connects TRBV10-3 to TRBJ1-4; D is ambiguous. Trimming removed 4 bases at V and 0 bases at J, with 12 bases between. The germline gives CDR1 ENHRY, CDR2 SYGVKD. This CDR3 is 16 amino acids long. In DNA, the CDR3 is TGTGCCATCAGTGCACGAGGGCCCGCAACTAATGAAAAACTGTTTTTT. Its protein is CAISARGPATNEKLFF.

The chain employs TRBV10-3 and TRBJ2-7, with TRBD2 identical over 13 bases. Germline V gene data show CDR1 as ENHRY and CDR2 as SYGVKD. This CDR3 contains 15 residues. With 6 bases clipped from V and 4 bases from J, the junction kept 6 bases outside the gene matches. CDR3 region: CAISSGTSGKYEQYF. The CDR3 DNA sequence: TGTGCCATCAGCTCCGGGACTAGCGGGAAGTACGAGCAGTACTTC.

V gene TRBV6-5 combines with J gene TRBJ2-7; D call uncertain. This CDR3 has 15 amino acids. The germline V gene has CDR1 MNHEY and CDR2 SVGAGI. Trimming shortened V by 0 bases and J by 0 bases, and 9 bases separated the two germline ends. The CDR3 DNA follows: TGTGCCAGCAGTTACTCTAGTACCAGCTCCTACGAGCAGTACTTC. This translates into CASSYSSTSSYEQYF.

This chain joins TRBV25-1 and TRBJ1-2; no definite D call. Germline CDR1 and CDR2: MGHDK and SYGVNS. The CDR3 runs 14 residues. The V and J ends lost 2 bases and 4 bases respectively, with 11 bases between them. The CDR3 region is CASSEITAVYGYTF. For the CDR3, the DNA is TGTGCCAGCAGTGAAATCACAGCGGTCTATGGCTACACCTTC.

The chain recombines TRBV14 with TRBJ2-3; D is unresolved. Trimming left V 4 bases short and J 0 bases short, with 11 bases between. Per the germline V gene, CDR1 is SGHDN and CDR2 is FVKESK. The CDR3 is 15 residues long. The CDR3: CASSRRGSSTDTQYF. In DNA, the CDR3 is TGTGCCAGCAGCCGGCGAGGTTCTAGCACAGATACGCAGTATTTT.

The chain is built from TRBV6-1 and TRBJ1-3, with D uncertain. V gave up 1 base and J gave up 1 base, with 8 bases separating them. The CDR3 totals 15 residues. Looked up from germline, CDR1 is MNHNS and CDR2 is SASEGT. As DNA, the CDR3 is TGTGCCAGCAGTGAAGTGGGGTTGTCTGGAAACACCATATATTTT. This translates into CASSEVGLSGNTIYF.

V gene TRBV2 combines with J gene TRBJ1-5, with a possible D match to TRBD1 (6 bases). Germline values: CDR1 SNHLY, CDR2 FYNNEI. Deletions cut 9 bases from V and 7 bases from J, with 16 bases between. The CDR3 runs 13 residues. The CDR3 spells CARTQGNGQPQHF. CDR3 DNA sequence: TGTGCCAGGACACAGGGTAATGGACAGCCCCAGCATTTT.

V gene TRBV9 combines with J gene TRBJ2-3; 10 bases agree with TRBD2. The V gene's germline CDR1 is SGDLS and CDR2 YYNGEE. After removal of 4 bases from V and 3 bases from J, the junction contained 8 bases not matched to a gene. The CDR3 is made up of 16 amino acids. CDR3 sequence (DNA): TGTGCCAGCAGCCGTATAGCGGGGGGTGTAACAGATACGCAGTATTTT. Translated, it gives CASSRIAGGVTDTQYF.

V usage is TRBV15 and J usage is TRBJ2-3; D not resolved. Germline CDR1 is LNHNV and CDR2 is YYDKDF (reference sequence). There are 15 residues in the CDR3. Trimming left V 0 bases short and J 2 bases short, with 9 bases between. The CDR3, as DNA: TGTGCCACCAGCAGAGATTGGCTAAACACAGATACGCAGTATTTT. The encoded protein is CATSRDWLNTDTQYF.